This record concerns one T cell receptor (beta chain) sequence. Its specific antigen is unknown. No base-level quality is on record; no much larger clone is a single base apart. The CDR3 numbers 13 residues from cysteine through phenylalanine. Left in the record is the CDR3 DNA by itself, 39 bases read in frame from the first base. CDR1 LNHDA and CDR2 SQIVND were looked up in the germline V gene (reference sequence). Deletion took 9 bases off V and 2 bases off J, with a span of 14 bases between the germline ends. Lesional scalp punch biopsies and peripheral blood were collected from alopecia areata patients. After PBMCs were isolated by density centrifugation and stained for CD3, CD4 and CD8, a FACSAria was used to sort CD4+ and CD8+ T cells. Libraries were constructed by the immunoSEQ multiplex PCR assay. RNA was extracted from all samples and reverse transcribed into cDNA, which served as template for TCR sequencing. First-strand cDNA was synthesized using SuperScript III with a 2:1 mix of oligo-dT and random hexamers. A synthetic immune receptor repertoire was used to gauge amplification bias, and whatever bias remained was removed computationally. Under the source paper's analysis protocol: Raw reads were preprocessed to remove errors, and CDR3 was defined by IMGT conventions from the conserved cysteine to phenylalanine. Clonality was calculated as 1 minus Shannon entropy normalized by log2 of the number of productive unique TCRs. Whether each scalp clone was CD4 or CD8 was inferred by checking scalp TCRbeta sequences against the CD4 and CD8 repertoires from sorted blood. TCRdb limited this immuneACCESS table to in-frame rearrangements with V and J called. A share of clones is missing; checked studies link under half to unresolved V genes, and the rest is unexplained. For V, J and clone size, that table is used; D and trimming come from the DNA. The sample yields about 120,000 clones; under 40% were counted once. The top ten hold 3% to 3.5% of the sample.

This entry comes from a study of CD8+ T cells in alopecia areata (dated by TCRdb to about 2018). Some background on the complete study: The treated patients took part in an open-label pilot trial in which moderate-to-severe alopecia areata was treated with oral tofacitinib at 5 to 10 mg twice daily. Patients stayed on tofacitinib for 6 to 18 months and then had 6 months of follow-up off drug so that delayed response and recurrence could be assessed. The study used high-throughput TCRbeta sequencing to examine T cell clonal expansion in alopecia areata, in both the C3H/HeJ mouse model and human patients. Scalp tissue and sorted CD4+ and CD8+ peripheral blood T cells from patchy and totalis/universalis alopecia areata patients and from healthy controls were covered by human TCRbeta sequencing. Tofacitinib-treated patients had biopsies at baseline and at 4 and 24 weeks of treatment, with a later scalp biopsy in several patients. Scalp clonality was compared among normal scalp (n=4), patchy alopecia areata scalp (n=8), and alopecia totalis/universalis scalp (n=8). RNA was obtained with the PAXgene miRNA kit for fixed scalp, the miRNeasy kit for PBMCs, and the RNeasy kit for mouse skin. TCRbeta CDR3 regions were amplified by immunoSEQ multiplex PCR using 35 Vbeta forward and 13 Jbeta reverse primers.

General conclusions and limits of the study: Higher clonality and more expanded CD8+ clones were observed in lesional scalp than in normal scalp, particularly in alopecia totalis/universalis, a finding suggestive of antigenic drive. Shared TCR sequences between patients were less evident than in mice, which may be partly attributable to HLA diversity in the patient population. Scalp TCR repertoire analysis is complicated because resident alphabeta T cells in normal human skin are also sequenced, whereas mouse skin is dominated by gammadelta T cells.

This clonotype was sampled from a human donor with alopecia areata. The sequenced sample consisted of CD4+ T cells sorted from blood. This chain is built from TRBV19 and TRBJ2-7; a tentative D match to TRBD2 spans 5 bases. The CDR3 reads CASRPGTTYEQYF. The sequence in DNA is TGTGCCAGCCGCCCGGGAACAACCTACGAGCAGTACTTC.